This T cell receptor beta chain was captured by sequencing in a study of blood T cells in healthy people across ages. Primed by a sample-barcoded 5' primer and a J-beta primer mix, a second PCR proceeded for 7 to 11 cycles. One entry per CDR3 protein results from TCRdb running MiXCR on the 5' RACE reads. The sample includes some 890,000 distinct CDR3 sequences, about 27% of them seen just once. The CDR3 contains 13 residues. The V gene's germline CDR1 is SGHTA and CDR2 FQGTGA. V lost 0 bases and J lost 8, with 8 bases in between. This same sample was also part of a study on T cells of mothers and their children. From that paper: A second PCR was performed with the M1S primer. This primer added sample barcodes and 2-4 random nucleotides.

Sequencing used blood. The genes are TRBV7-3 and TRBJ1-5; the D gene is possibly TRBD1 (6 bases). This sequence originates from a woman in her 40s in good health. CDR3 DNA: TGTGCCAGCAGCTTAACGGGGGGCGAGCCCCAGCATTTT. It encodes CASSLTGGEPQHF.